This T cell receptor (beta chain) originates from a study of T cells in localized non-small cell lung cancer. Between the trimmed V and J ends, which lost 6 bases and 1 base, there was a span of 12 bases. The CDR3 runs to 13 residues. CDR1 and CDR2 (germline): SQVTM, ANQGSEA. Assay used: immunoSEQ multiplex PCR; TCRdb lists only in-frame clones, some missing. The sample shows under 35,000 clones, over 80% of them seen only once. The sequence was collected from a woman aged 40-69 years with stage III lung adenocarcinoma. This sample comprised peripheral blood mononuclear cells, obtained before any cancer treatment. The chain employs TRBV29-1 and TRBJ1-2; perhaps TRBD1 as D (5 bases). The CDR3 region is CSVIDSFNYGYTF. As DNA, the CDR3 is TGCAGCGTGATTGACAGCTTTAACTATGGCTACACCTTC.